This T cell receptor beta chain was obtained from a study of shared clonotypes between healthy human individuals. Healthy and HIV-negative, the adult donors had no recent acute infections or vaccinations. Study conclusions and caveats: The study's rarefaction showed incomplete sorted-subset sequencing despite large depth.

This CDR3 has 12 residues. Trimming cost V 4 bases and J 6 bases, with 11 bases left between them. From germline, CDR1 is SGHRS and CDR2 YFSETQ. The input for sorted-subset replicate PCRs was around 0.2 ug DNA, 25,000 to 35,000 T cell genomes. TCRdb keeps only in-frame clones here, not all; method: immunoSEQ multiplex PCR. Among about 1.4 million clones listed, roughly 96% were seen once. A remark on this clone: Its antigen is not identified.

The receptor's source is a man younger than 40 in good health. The chain combines TRBV5-1 with TRBJ2-7, with D unresolved. The sequenced material came from naive CD4+ T cells sorted from blood. Stated subset: CD45RA+ positively selected. For the CDR3, the DNA is TGCGCCAGCAGCGCCCCGGGCCCCGAGCAGTACTTC. Protein product: CASSAPGPEQYF.